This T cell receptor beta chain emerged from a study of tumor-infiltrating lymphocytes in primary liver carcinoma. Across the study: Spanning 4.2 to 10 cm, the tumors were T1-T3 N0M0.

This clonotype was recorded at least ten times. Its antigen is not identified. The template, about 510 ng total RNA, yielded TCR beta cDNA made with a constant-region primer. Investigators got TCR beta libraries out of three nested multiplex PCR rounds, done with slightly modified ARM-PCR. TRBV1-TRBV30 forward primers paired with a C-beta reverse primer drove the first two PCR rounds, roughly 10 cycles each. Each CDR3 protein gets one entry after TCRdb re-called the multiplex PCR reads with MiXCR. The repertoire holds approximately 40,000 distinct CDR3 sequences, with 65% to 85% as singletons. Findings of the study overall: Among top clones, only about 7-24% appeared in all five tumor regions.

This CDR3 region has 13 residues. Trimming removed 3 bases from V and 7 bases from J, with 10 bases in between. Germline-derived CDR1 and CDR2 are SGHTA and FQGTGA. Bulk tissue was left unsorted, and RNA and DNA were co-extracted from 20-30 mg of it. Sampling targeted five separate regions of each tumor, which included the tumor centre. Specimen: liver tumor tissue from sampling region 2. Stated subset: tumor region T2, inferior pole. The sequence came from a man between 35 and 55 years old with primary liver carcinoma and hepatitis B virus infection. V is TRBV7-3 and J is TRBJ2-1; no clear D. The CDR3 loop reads CASSFDIGNEQFF. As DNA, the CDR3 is TGTGCCAGCAGCTTCGACATAGGAAATGAGCAGTTCTTC.